This T cell receptor beta chain was captured in a study of cytomegalovirus exposure and HLA in healthy donors. Study observations and caveats: Rarity marked most TCR sequences, yet some public TCRs occurred in many donors. TCR beta V- and J-gene trimming was later associated with a missense DCLRE1C variant. Later analysis identified around 15,000 TCR beta sequences associated with HLA alleles, using a false discovery rate threshold of 0.05.

The study sampled nominally healthy donors, though unrecorded immune exposures were likely. Primers for the PCR totalled 60 Vbeta and 13 Jbeta. The table came from immunoSEQ multiplex PCR; TCRdb's copy has only in-frame clones and leaves some out. The sample lists some 120,000 clones, more than 70% seen once, with less than 9.5% in the top ten. With regard to this clone: Its antigen is unknown.

Between the trimmed V and J ends, which lost 5 bases and 10 bases, there was a span of 17 bases. Germline CDR1 and CDR2: SEHNR and FQNEAQ (reference sequence). The CDR3 is 14 residues long. The TCR comes from a woman aged 45 to 65 in good health and CMV-seropositive. What was sequenced was PBMCs. The chain combines TRBV7-9 with TRBJ1-4; a weak D match, TRBD1 (5 bases). As DNA, the CDR3 is TGTGCCAGCAGCCCCCAGGGAGGGTATGGAAAACTGTTTTTT. This codes for CASSPQGGYGKLFF.